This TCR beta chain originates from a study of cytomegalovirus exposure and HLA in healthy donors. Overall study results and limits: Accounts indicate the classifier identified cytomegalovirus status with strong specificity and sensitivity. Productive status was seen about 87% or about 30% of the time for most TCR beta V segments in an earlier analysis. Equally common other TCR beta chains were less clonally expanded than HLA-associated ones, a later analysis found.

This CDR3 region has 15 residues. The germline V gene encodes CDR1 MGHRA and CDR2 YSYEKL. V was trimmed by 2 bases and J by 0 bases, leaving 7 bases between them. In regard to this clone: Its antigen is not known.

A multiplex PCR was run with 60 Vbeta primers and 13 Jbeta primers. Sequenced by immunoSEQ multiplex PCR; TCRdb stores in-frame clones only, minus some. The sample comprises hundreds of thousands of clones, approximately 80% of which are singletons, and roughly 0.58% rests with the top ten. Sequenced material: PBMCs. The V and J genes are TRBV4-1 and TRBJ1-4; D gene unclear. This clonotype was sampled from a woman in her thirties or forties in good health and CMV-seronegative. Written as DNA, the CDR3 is TGCGCCAGCAGCCAAAACAGTGCAACTAATGAAAAACTGTTTTTT. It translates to CASSQNSATNEKLFF.